The next 17 T cell receptor beta chains were all read from a single sample in a study of cytomegalovirus exposure and HLA in healthy donors. Use of 60 Vbeta and 13 Jbeta primers characterized the PCR. Only in-frame clones appear in the TCRdb table, and some are missing; sequencing was by immunoSEQ multiplex PCR. Of around 150,000 clones listed, around three fifths are singletons. Sequencing was done on a sample of PBMCs. These receptors all stem from a woman aged 25 to 39 in good health and CMV-seropositive.

The chain carries TRBV7-8 and TRBJ1-2; D remains ambiguous. Per germline, CDR1 SGHVS and CDR2 FQNEAQ. V was clipped by 4 bases and J by 1 base, with 10 bases between them. This CDR3 has 14 amino acids. The CDR3: CASSYTALNYGYTF. The CDR3 nucleotides read TGTGCCAGCAGCTACACAGCTCTTAACTATGGCTACACCTTC.

CDR3 amino acids: CASSVGAGEPIADTQYF. CDR3 nucleotides: TGTGCCAGCAGCGTAGGGGCGGGGGAGCCTATAGCAGATACGCAGTATTTT. The chain recombines TRBV9 with TRBJ2-3; TRBD2 matches at 7 bases. This CDR3 spans 17 amino acids. Germline CDR1 SGDLS, CDR2 YYNGEE. J was trimmed by 4 bases and V by 0 bases; bases with no gene match: 11.

The rearrangement uses TRBV4-2 and TRBJ2-7; D ambiguous. From germline, CDR1 is LGHNA and CDR2 YNFKEQ. The length of the CDR3 is 15 residues. The V end lost 3 bases, the J end lost 3 bases, and 15 bases lay between the germline ends. The CDR3 loop reads CASSHTTQTGYEQYF. The CDR3 bases are TGTGCCAGCAGCCATACGACCCAAACGGGCTACGAGCAGTACTTC.

Ten or more counts support this clone. The chain recombines TRBV6-4 with TRBJ2-6; 7 bases map to TRBD1. This CDR3 is built from 16 residues. In germline, CDR1 is MRHNA, CDR2 SNTAGT. V trimming: 6 bases; J trimming: 0 bases; junction bases outside the gene matches: 5. The CDR3 here is CASSPQGDSGANVLTF. Written as DNA, the CDR3 is TGTGCCAGCAGCCCCCAGGGGGACTCTGGGGCCAACGTCCTGACTTTC.

The chain has TRBV5-4 and TRBJ2-7, with 11 bases lining up with TRBD2. From germline, CDR1 is SGHNT and CDR2 YYREEE (reference sequence). With 4 bases clipped from V and 1 base from J, the junction kept 4 bases outside the gene matches. The CDR3 contains 15 residues. The CDR3 DNA sequence: TGTGCCAGCAGCCGGGGACTAGCGGTATCCTACGAGCAGTACTTC. Its translation is CASSRGLAVSYEQYF.

This chain links TRBV6-5 with TRBJ2-5; 13 positions match TRBD2. Germline-derived CDR1 and CDR2 are MNHEY and SVGAGI. After removal of 0 bases from V and 2 bases from J, the junction contained 0 bases not matched to a gene. This CDR3 contains 16 residues. CDR3 protein: CASSYSLAGGQETQYF. The CDR3 DNA reads as TGTGCCAGCAGTTACTCACTAGCGGGGGGGCAAGAGACCCAGTACTTC.

This sequence joins TRBV11-2 and TRBJ1-2; weak D call: TRBD1 (5 bases). Deletions cut 2 bases from V and 6 bases from J, with 10 bases between. The V gene's germline CDR1 is SGHAT and CDR2 FQNNGV. The CDR3 covers 13 residues. CDR3 protein: CASSLQGPNGYTF. The DNA of the CDR3 is TGTGCCAGCAGCTTACAGGGTCCCAATGGCTACACCTTC.

The chain combines TRBV4-1 with TRBJ1-2; a weak D match, TRBD1 (6 bases). The CDR3 totals 15 residues. CDR1 and CDR2 from the germline V gene are MGHRA and YSYEKL. V was clipped by 0 bases and J by 2 bases, with 10 bases between them. The CDR3 sequence: CASSQETGLNYGYTF. The CDR3 DNA reads as TGCGCCAGCAGCCAAGAAACAGGGTTGAACTATGGCTACACCTTC.

The sample holds a few counts of this clone. V and J are TRBV2 and TRBJ2-6; possibly TRBD2 for D (6 bases). With 6 bases removed from V and 11 bases from J, the gap between germline ends came to 17 bases. CDR3 length equals 14 residues. CDR1 SNHLY and CDR2 FYNNEI come from the germline V gene. DNA for the CDR3: TGTGCCAGCAGCGCGGGACCCGAGGGCCACGTCCTGACTTTC. Encoded protein: CASSAGPEGHVLTF.

The rearrangement uses TRBV28 and TRBJ2-7; 7 bases match TRBD2. V was clipped by 3 bases and J by 0 bases; unmatched bases: 8. The germline V gene encodes CDR1 MDHEN and CDR2 SYDVKM. This CDR3 is built from 16 residues. The CDR3, as DNA: TGTGCCAGCAGTTTTGGCGGCGGGAGCTACTCCTACGAGCAGTACTTC. Its translation: CASSFGGGSYSYEQYF.

The chain uses TRBV6-1 and TRBJ2-3; maybe TRBD1 (5 bases). The germline V gene has CDR1 MNHNS and CDR2 SASEGT. The CDR3 runs to 15 residues. Trimming cost V 1 base and J 2 bases, with 10 bases left between them. The CDR3 reads CASSEDDRFTDTQYF. The CDR3 DNA reads TGTGCCAGCAGTGAAGATGACAGATTCACAGATACGCAGTATTTT.

Regarding this clone: The junction departs from germline at one end; a sequencing error may be responsible. The genes are TRBV20-1 and TRBJ2-5; D unclear. CDR3 length: 10 residues. CDR1 is DFQATT, CDR2 SNEGSKA, per germline (reference sequence). The CDR3 here is CSARDPPRNF. CDR3 coding DNA: TGCAGTGCTAGAGACCCCCCCAGGAACTTC.

The rearrangement uses TRBV7-8 and TRBJ2-3, with 8 bases fitting TRBD2. The J segment lost 11 bases and the V segment lost 7 bases, leaving 11 bases of the junction unmatched. CDR1 SGHVS and CDR2 FQNEAQ come from the germline V gene. This CDR3 region has 13 residues. The CDR3 nucleotides read TGTGCCAGCAAGACAGTCCCCGGGGGGGAGCAGTATTTT. Protein: CASKTVPGGEQYF.

The rearrangement uses TRBV9 and TRBJ2-7; 8 positions match TRBD2. The CDR3 has 15 amino acids. The ends lost 1 base at V and 0 bases at J; junction bases unmatched: 3. CDR1 and CDR2 (germline): SGDLS, YYNGEE. The CDR3 DNA is TGTGCCAGCAGCGTAATGAGCGGGAGCTCCTACGAGCAGTACTTC. Its protein product is CASSVMSGSSYEQYF.

V gene TRBV28 combines with J gene TRBJ1-5; TRBD1 matches 7 bases. Germline V gene data show CDR1 as MDHEN and CDR2 as SYDVKM. The CDR3 is 17 amino acids. V trimming: 9 bases; J trimming: 0 bases; junction bases outside the gene matches: 14. The CDR3 DNA sequence: TGTGCCAGTTCAACCGCTCAGGGGGTATATAGCAATCAGCCCCAGCATTTT. It specifies CASSTAQGVYSNQPQHF.

This clone has just one count. The chain combines TRBV5-1 with TRBJ2-7; TRBD2 aligns across 7 bases. The CDR3 spans 15 residues. Germline V lookup: CDR1 SGHRS, CDR2 YFSETQ. Unmatched junction bases numbered 10, after V lost 4 bases and J lost 3 bases. Here the CDR3 reads CASSRGSAGDYEQYF. CDR3 nucleotide sequence: TGCGCCAGCAGCCGGGGTTCGGCGGGAGACTACGAGCAGTACTTC. The full variable domain, completed using reference TRBV5-1 and TRBJ2-7, is KAGVTQTPRYLIKTRGQQVTLSCSPISGHRSVSWYQQTPGQGLQFLFEYFSETQRNKGNFPGRFSGRQFSNSRSEMNVSTLELGDSALYLCASSRGSAGDYEQYFGPGTRLTVT.

This clone was observed a few times. The chain has TRBV5-4 and TRBJ2-6; D is perhaps TRBD2 (6 bases). V lost 7 bases and J 0 bases, leaving 17 bases between the germline ends. This CDR3 comprises 17 residues. The germline CDR1 and CDR2 sequences are SGHNT and YYREEE (reference sequence). The CDR3 nucleotides read TGTGCCAGCCATTTGGGGGGTCGTAGCTCTGGGGCCAACGTCCTGACTTTC. Encoded protein: CASHLGGRSSGANVLTF. The complete variable domain, with remaining parts taken from reference TRBV5-4 and TRBJ2-6, reads ETGVTQSPTHLIKTRGQQVTLRCSSQSGHNTVSWYQQALGQGPQFIFQYYREEENGRGNFPPRFSGLQFPNYSSELNVNALELDDSALYLCASHLGGRSSGANVLTFGAGSRLTVL.